In this sample, the clone carrying this TCR beta chain turned up a few times. Its antigen is not known. These data originate in a study of CD8+ T cells in alopecia areata. Findings and limits, study-wide: Affected lesional scalp, above all in alopecia totalis/universalis, was more clonal than normal scalp.

The CDR3 is 13 amino acids. Germline-derived CDR1 and CDR2 are MNHEY and SMNVEV (reference sequence). J gave up 5 bases and V 6 bases, and 7 bases lay outside the gene matches. In each case, RNA was isolated and then reverse transcribed into cDNA as the sequencing template. Sequencing used immunoSEQ multiplex PCR; TCRdb keeps in-frame clones, though not all of them. Of tens of thousands of clones in the sample, around 40% are singletons; the top ten hold roughly 51%. Sequenced: NKG2D-low CD8+ T cells sorted from blood. The sequence was obtained from a human donor with alopecia areata. The chain uses TRBV27 and TRBJ2-7; 7 bases are shared with TRBD1. CDR3 nucleotide sequence: TGTGCCAGCAGCTACGACAGGGTTCACGAGCAGTACTTC. This gives the protein CASSYDRVHEQYF.